Shown below are 8 T cell receptor beta chains from a single sample sequenced in a study of spatial heterogeneity in lung cancer. TCRdb ran MiXCR on the 5' RACE reads and lists one entry per CDR3 protein. The sample shows some 41,000 distinct CDR3 sequences, 20% to 25% of them seen only once. Time point specified: blood at routine non-recurrence follow-up after resection. The material was PBMCs, obtained at follow-up. These receptors all stem from a female donor with early-stage non-small cell lung cancer.

The sample holds one count of this clonotype. The chain carries TRBV10-3 and TRBJ1-1; tentatively, D is TRBD1 (5 bases). The V and J ends lost 1 base and 4 bases respectively, with 10 bases between them. The CDR3 has 14 amino acids. The germline gives CDR1 ENHRY, CDR2 SYGVKD. As DNA, the CDR3 is TGTGCCATCAGTGAGTATGGGGGACCCACTGAAGCTTTCTTT. Translating gives CAISEYGGPTEAFF.

The V call is TRBV4-2, the J call TRBJ1-1, with a tentative D call TRBD1 (6 bases). This CDR3 is 15 amino acids long. Germline CDR1 and CDR2: LGHNA and YNFKEQ. V lost 3 bases and J lost 4, with 15 bases in between. CDR3 in DNA: TGTGCCAGCAGCCAGGGGGGCCCTAGGGGCACTGAAGCTTTCTTT. Translation gives CASSQGGPRGTEAFF.

This clonotype was counted only a few times. The chain is built from TRBV7-2 and TRBJ1-6; 8 bases map to TRBD1. The CDR3 has 15 amino acids. The ends lost 4 bases at V and 6 bases at J; junction bases unmatched: 5. Germline CDR1 and CDR2: SGHTA and FQGNSA. The CDR3 protein is CASSSQGAPNSPLHF. In nucleotides, the CDR3 is TGTGCCAGCAGCTCCCAGGGGGCACCTAATTCACCCCTCCACTTT.

This clonotype turned up a few times. The chain has TRBV7-9 and TRBJ1-1; D possibly corresponds to TRBD1 (6 bases). The CDR3 is 14 residues long. Trimming took off 3 bases at V and 3 bases at J, with 11 bases between the two ends. Germline V gene lookup returns CDR1 SEHNR and CDR2 FQNEAQ (reference sequence). Here the CDR3 reads CASSFFRQDTEAFF. The DNA for the CDR3 is TGTGCCAGCAGCTTCTTCCGACAGGACACTGAAGCTTTCTTT. The full variable domain, with the rest looked up from reference TRBV7-9 and TRBJ1-1, is DTGVSQNPRHKITKRGQNVTFRCDPISEHNRLYWYRQTLGQGPEFLTYFQNEAQLEKSRLLSDRFSAERPKGSFSTLEIQRTEQGDSAMYLCASSFFRQDTEAFFGQGTRLTVV.

The genes are TRBV6-5 and TRBJ1-5, with D possibly matching TRBD1 (6 bases). There are 17 residues in the CDR3. V lost 5 bases to trimming and J lost 4 bases, with 21 bases between them. Looked up from germline, CDR1 is MNHEY and CDR2 is SVGAGI. The CDR3 DNA is TGTGCCAGCAGTCCCGGGGGGGCGGTAGCGCTTAATCAGCCCCAGCATTTT. Its translation is CASSPGGAVALNQPQHF.

This chain connects TRBV15 to TRBJ1-5; D unresolved. Deletions cut 5 bases from V and 2 bases from J, with 7 bases between. The CDR3 is 13 amino acids. Germline assignment: CDR1 LNHNV and CDR2 YYDKDF (reference sequence). CDR3 DNA: TGTGCCACCAGCGCGGCTGGCAATCAGCCCCAGCATTTT. Its translation: CATSAAGNQPQHF.

Details on this clonotype: Being one base from a much bigger clone, this may be a read error. V usage is TRBV20-1 and J usage is TRBJ2-5; D is possibly TRBD2 (6 bases). Germline V gene data show CDR1 as DFQATT and CDR2 as SNEGSKA (reference sequence). The CDR3 consists of 17 residues. V dropped 5 bases and J dropped 4 bases, with 26 bases sitting between them. For the CDR3, the DNA is TGCAGTGCTGGAGGGCCGGCGTGGGGGAAGAGTGGAGAGACCCAGTACTTC. The encoded protein is CSAGGPAWGKSGETQYF.

The CDR3 protein is CASSRQRASQETQYF. In DNA, the CDR3 is TGCGCCAGCAGCCGTCAAAGAGCATCCCAAGAGACCCAGTACTTC. V is TRBV4-1 and J is TRBJ2-5, with D uncertain. The CDR3 consists of 15 residues. Germline CDR1 is MGHRA and CDR2 is YSYEKL. Trimming pared 4 bases from V and 1 base from J, leaving 13 bases between.